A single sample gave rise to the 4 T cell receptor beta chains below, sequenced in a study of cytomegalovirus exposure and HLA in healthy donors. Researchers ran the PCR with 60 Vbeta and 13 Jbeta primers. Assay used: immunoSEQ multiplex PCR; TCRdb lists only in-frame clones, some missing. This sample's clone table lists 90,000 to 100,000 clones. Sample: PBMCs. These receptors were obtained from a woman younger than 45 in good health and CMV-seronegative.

CDR3 bases: TGCAGCGTTGCGTTGACTAGCGATGCCTACGAGCAGTACTTC. Its translation: CSVALTSDAYEQYF. This chain joins TRBV29-1 and TRBJ2-7, with 8 bases matching TRBD2. V shed 4 bases, J shed 2 bases, and the junction held 7 bases outside the gene matches. CDR3 size: 14 residues. CDR1 SQVTM and CDR2 ANQGSEA come from the germline V gene.

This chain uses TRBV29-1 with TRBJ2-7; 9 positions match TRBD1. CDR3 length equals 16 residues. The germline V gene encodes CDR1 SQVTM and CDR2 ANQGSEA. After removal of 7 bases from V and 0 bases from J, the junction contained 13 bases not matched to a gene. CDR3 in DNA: TGCAGCGCCATATCTACAGGGGGCGAACTCTCCTACGAGCAGTACTTC. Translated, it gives CSAISTGGELSYEQYF.

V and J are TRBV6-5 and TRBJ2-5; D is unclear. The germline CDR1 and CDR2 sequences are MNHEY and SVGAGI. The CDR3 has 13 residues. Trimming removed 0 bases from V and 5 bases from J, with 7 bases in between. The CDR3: CASSYSGSETQYF. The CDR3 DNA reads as TGTGCCAGCAGTTACTCGGGTAGCGAGACCCAGTACTTC.

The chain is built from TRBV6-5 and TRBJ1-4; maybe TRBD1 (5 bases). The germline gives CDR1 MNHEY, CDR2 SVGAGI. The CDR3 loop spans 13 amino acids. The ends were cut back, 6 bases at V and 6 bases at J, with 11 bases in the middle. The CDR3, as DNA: TGTGCCAGCAGAAAAGGGGCGTATGAAAAACTGTTTTTT. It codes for CASRKGAYEKLFF.